A selection of T cell receptor beta chains follows, all from one sample in a study of spatial heterogeneity in lung cancer. Each CDR3 protein is one row after TCRdb ran MiXCR on the 5' RACE reads. The data contain 40,000 to 55,000 distinct CDR3 sequences, approximately 7% of them singletons. The sequencing used PBMCs, collected at surgery. These receptors were obtained from a female donor with early-stage non-small cell lung cancer. CDR3s include the opening cysteine and the closing phenylalanine or tryptophan. D genes are given only for firm matches. A row's size may be missing; if present it is once, few, many or a size class.

few	TRBV18	TRBJ2-2	TRBD1	TGTGCCAGCTGGCGGACAGGGAGCACCGGGGAGCTGTTTTTT	CASWRTGSTGELFF
.	TRBV18	TRBJ2-5	.	TGTGCCAGCTCACCCTCCACAGGATCGGGAGAGACCCAGTACTTC	CASSPSTGSGETQYF
few	TRBV28	TRBJ1-1	.	TGTGCCAGCAGTCCCGGGACCACGGACTCTGAAGCTTTCTTT	CASSPGTTDSEAFF
.	TRBV3-1	TRBJ1-1	TRBD1	TGTGCCAGCAGCCAACATCAGGACAGGGTGAACACTGAAGCTTTCTTT	CASSQHQDRVNTEAFF
few	TRBV12-3/TRBV12-4	TRBJ2-2	TRBD2	TGTGCCAGCATCCTTCAGGGAGGGCTCACCGGGGAGCTGTTTTTT	CASILQGGLTGELFF
few	TRBV9	TRBJ2-5	TRBD1	TGTGCCAGCAGCCTAAGACAGGGCCAAGAGACCCAGTACTTC	CASSLRQGQETQYF
.	TRBV20-1	TRBJ2-7	TRBD2	TGCAGTGCTAGAGGAAAGGGGACTAGCTTAGGGTACGAGCAGTACTTC	CSARGKGTSLGYEQYF
many	TRBV15	TRBJ2-1	.	TGTGCCACCAGCACTACAATCTCCGTCCATGAGCAGTTCTTC	CATSTTISVHEQFF
many	TRBV29-1	TRBJ1-3	.	TGCAGCGTTGAAACGATGGGACGGAGAAACACCATATATTTT	CSVETMGRRNTIYF
many	TRBV20-1	TRBJ1-5	.	TGCAGTGCTAGAGAGGGGGGCAGCTATCAGCCCCAGCATTTT	CSAREGGSYQPQHF
many	TRBV6-2/TRBV6-3	TRBJ2-2	.	TGTGCCAGCACTCTGGTGCTCACCGGGGAGCTGTTTTTT	CASTLVLTGELFF
many	TRBV6-5	TRBJ1-6	.	TGTGCCAGCAGTTTGAGTGGCAGCTCACCCCTCCACTTT	CASSLSGSSPLHF
many	TRBV6-1	TRBJ2-3	.	TGTGCCAGCAGTGACCCCGGCGGCCAGGATACGCAGTATTTT	CASSDPGGQDTQYF
.	TRBV2	TRBJ1-2	.	TGTGCCAGCAGAGTCTTCTGGGACTACACCTTC	CASRVFWDYTF
many	TRBV9	TRBJ2-4	TRBD1	TGTGCCAGCAGCGCACGCCCGGGGGGACAGGGGTACGGCATTCAGTACTTC	CASSARPGGQGYGIQYF
many	TRBV15	TRBJ1-5	.	TGTGCCACCAGCTCCCCCCCCAGAAGTAAGGGGCCCCAGCATTTT	CATSSPPRSKGPQHF
.	TRBV2	TRBJ2-5	.	TGTGCCAGTCCTGGTTTAAGCAGGGCGGGAGAGACCCAGTACTTC	CASPGLSRAGETQYF
many	TRBV29-1	TRBJ1-2	.	TGCAGCGTTCTCCCGGACTCGTACTATGGCTACACCTTC	CSVLPDSYYGYTF
.	TRBV7-2	TRBJ2-7	.	TGTGCCAGCAGCTTAGGACTACCAGTCCTGTACTTC	CASSLGLPVLYF
many	TRBV18	TRBJ2-3	.	TGTGCCAGCTCACCGGGCGGGGGCACAGATACGCAGTATTTT	CASSPGGGTDTQYF
many	TRBV9	TRBJ2-3	.	TGTGCCAGCAGCCCTGGAAGGGGGGGCGGTGGAGATACGCAGTATTTT	CASSPGRGGGGDTQYF
few	TRBV4-1	TRBJ1-3	.	TGCGCCAGCAGCCAAGACAGGGCCTCTGGAAACACCATATATTTT	CASSQDRASGNTIYF
many	TRBV6-2/TRBV6-3	TRBJ1-5	.	TGTGCCAGCAGTTACCGGGGGTATAGCAATCAGCCCCAGCATTTT	CASSYRGYSNQPQHF
many	TRBV3-1	TRBJ1-1	.	TGTGCCAGCAGCCAGCCCGGGCTCACTGAAGCTTTCTTT	CASSQPGLTEAFF
.	TRBV6-1	TRBJ1-2	.	TGTGCCAGCAGTGTAGGGGCGGACTATGGCTACACCTTC	CASSVGADYGYTF
.	TRBV6-1	TRBJ2-3	.	TGTGCCACCCTAGAGGGAGTAACCTACACAGATACGCAGTATTTT	CATLEGVTYTDTQYF
many	TRBV28	TRBJ1-1	.	TGTGCCAGCAACGGACAGATGAACACTGAAGCTTTCTTT	CASNGQMNTEAFF
many	TRBV20-1	TRBJ2-4	.	TGCAGTGCTAGAACCAGGGTAGCCAAAAACATTCAGTACTTC	CSARTRVAKNIQYF
many	TRBV7-2	TRBJ2-5	.	TGTGCCAGCAGCCTGGCGTGGACACCTCCTTTCCTTCAAGAGACCCAGTACTTC	CASSLAWTPPFLQETQYF
many	TRBV12-3/TRBV12-4	TRBJ2-1	.	TGTGCCAGCTCTATATTGGGCTACAATGAGCAGTTCTTC	CASSILGYNEQFF
many	TRBV28	TRBJ2-2	.	TGTGCCAGCAGTTCCTACGGGAAACAGGTGGTCGGGGAGCTGTTTTTT	CASSSYGKQVVGELFF
few	TRBV9	TRBJ2-2	.	TGTGCCAGCAGCGCAGGCCCGCGGAGGGGGAACACCGGGGAGCTGTTTTTT	CASSAGPRRGNTGELFF
many	TRBV6-6	TRBJ2-2	TRBD1	TGTGCCAGCAGTTCAGGGACAGCCGGGGAGCTGTTTTTT	CASSSGTAGELFF
.	TRBV2	TRBJ1-2	.	TGTGCCAGCTCCCGGGAGAGCGACTATGGCTACACCTTC	CASSRESDYGYTF
many	TRBV28	TRBJ2-7	TRBD1	TGTGCCAGTCGACAGGGAACCTACGAGCAGTACTTC	CASRQGTYEQYF
.	TRBV29-1	TRBJ1-3	.	TGCAGCGTTGGGGTCAACTCTGGAAACACCATATATTTT	CSVGVNSGNTIYF
many	TRBV7-9	TRBJ1-4	TRBD1	TGTGCCAGCAGACTAGGGGACAGCGCGGGAAAACTGTTTTTT	CASRLGDSAGKLFF
.	TRBV5-4	TRBJ2-7	TRBD2	TGTGCCAGCAGCTCTCGGGGGGGTCTTGCCTACGAGCAGTACTTC	CASSSRGGLAYEQYF
many	TRBV20-1	TRBJ1-4	.	TGCAGTGCTCCCGGCCGCAGTGAAAAACTGTTTTTT	CSAPGRSEKLFF
many	TRBV11-2	TRBJ2-3	.	TGTGCCAGCAGCTTTCCCCCCACAGATACGCAGTATTTT	CASSFPPTDTQYF
many	TRBV4-3	TRBJ1-2	TRBD1	TGCGCCAGCAGCCAGGACAGGGTTCGTTATGGCTACACCTTC	CASSQDRVRYGYTF
.	TRBV20-1	TRBJ2-4	TRBD2	TGCAGTGCTAGAGGGACTAGCGGACTAGCCAAAAACATTCAGTACTTC	CSARGTSGLAKNIQYF
many	TRBV3-1	TRBJ1-4	.	TGTGCCAGCAGCCAAACTAATGAAAAACTGTTTTTT	CASSQTNEKLFF
few	TRBV4-2	TRBJ2-5	.	TGTGCCAGCAGCCAAGATGCTTTGACCTTAACCCAAGAGACCCAGTACTTC	CASSQDALTLTQETQYF
.	TRBV6-6	TRBJ1-5	.	TGTGCCAGCGCGGGGATTATAGGCAATCAGCCCCAGCATTTT	CASAGIIGNQPQHF
few	TRBV6-2/TRBV6-3	TRBJ2-7	TRBD1	TGTGCCAGCAGTCCTATGGGACAGGGATACGAGCAGTACTTC	CASSPMGQGYEQYF
few	TRBV27	TRBJ2-6	.	TGTGCCAGCAGTTTAAGAGAAGCTACAGTGGGGGCCGGGGCCAACGTCCTGACTTTC	CASSLREATVGAGANVLTF
many	TRBV6-2/TRBV6-3	TRBJ2-1	.	TGTGCCAGCATAAATGGGGGCCCCTCCTACAATGAGCAGTTCTTC	CASINGGPSYNEQFF
.	TRBV20-1	TRBJ2-1	TRBD2	TGCAGTGCTTTCCAGAGCGGGGGGGCCCCTGATGAGCAGTTCTTC	CSAFQSGGAPDEQFF
few	TRBV7-3	TRBJ2-3	.	TGTGCCAGCAGCGCCTCCGGGAGCACAGATACGCAGTATTTT	CASSASGSTDTQYF
few	TRBV27	TRBJ2-7	TRBD1	TGTGCCAGCAGTCCCCGGACAGGGGAGCAGTACTTC	CASSPRTGEQYF
many	TRBV28	TRBJ1-5	.	TGTGCCAGCAGACTAAAATCTCAGCCCCAGCATTTT	CASRLKSQPQHF
many	TRBV7-8	TRBJ2-7	.	TGTGCCAGCAGCTTCGATCGTGCGGCTTGGGGCTACGAGCAGTACTTC	CASSFDRAAWGYEQYF
many	TRBV3-1	TRBJ1-2	.	TGTGCCAGCAGAATGGGGGTAGATGGCTACACCTTC	CASRMGVDGYTF